These 18 T cell receptor beta chains came from one sample sequenced in a study of blood T cell repertoires in COVID-19. The assay was immunoSEQ multiplex PCR, and TCRdb's table has in-frame clones only and misses some. The table records fewer than 250,000 clones, 83% of them present only once. The sample taken for sequencing was peripheral blood. The receptors shown here come from a woman in her forties with active or convalescent COVID-19.

The chain is built from TRBV4-1 and TRBJ1-2; D remains unclear. The CDR3 consists of 14 residues. Trimming removed 1 base from V and 3 bases from J, with 9 bases in between. Germline-derived CDR1 and CDR2 are MGHRA and YSYEKL. Here the CDR3 DNA reads TGCGCCAGCAGCCAAGGGGTCGGAGACTATGGCTACACCTTC. Encoded protein: CASSQGVGDYGYTF.

The chain recombines TRBV6-5 with TRBJ1-4; D is ambiguous. CDR1 MNHEY and CDR2 SVGAGI come from the germline V gene. The CDR3 consists of 14 residues. V shed 0 bases and J shed 7 bases, with 9 bases lying between them. CDR3 amino acids: CASSYSLRGEKLFF. The CDR3 coding sequence is TGTGCCAGCAGTTACTCACTTCGAGGTGAAAAACTGTTTTTT.

V usage is TRBV9 and J usage is TRBJ1-6, with D uncertain. This CDR3 has 15 amino acids. Trimming removed 2 bases at V and 8 bases at J, with 14 bases between. Germline V CDR1 and CDR2: SGDLS, YYNGEE. CDR3 coding DNA: TGTGCCAGCAGCGTGCGGGCGTCCTGGGATTCACCCCTCCACTTT. As protein: CASSVRASWDSPLHF.

This clone was seen once. The chain combines TRBV30 with TRBJ1-4, with TRBD1 as a possible D gene (5 bases). Germline lookup yields CDR1 GTSNPN and CDR2 SVGIG (reference sequence). This CDR3 is built from 14 residues. The V gene lost 7 bases and the J gene lost 3 bases, with 15 bases spanning the gap. In DNA form, the CDR3 reads TGTGCCTCGGGAACGGGGACTGCTAATGAAAAACTGTTTTTT. This codes for CASGTGTANEKLFF.

V usage is TRBV6-1 and J usage is TRBJ2-3; weak D call: TRBD2 (7 bases). Trimming shortened V by 1 base and J by 4 bases, and 9 bases separated the two germline ends. The germline V gene encodes CDR1 MNHNS and CDR2 SASEGT. This CDR3 has 14 residues. This CDR3 reads CASSEGGGADTQYF. CDR3 DNA: TGTGCCAGCAGTGAAGGGGGGGGCGCAGATACGCAGTATTTT.

V usage is TRBV5-1 and J usage is TRBJ1-2; TRBD1 matches at 8 bases. The CDR3 spans 14 residues. Germline CDR1 reads SGHRS; CDR2 reads YFSETQ. Unmatched junction bases numbered 5, after V lost 1 base and J lost 6 bases. The CDR3 DNA is TGCGCCAGCAGCTTGCAGGGGGCGCGGGATGGCTACACCTTC. It codes for CASSLQGARDGYTF.

The CDR3 here is CASTRTGNTEAFF. CDR3 nucleotide sequence: TGTGCCAGCACCAGGACTGGGAACACTGAAGCTTTCTTT. This chain links TRBV3-1 (or the pseudogene TRBV3-2) with TRBJ1-1; D uncertain. The CDR3 consists of 13 residues. The germline CDR1 and CDR2 sequences are LGHDT and YNNKEL (reference sequence). V lost 7 bases and J lost 1, with 10 bases in between.

Here the CDR3 DNA reads TGTGCCAGCAGCCTCGACAGGGATTCATATGGCTACACCTTC. Translation gives CASSLDRDSYGYTF. The chain is built from TRBV7-3 and TRBJ1-2; the match to TRBD1 covers 7 bases. Germline-derived CDR1 and CDR2 are SGHTA and FQGTGA. V was pared by 5 bases and J by 5 bases, with 8 bases of the junction left unmatched. The CDR3 has 14 amino acids. Full variable domain (missing parts from reference TRBV7-3 and TRBJ1-2): GAGVSQTPSNKVTEKGKYVELRCDPISGHTALYWYRQSLGQGPEFLIYFQGTGAADDSGLPNDRFFAVRPEGSVSTLKIQRTERGDSAVYLCASSLDRDSYGYTFGSGTRLTVV.

This clone has just one count. The genes are TRBV24-1 and TRBJ2-2; no clear D. Trimming took off 1 base at V and 4 bases at J, with 6 bases between the two ends. The length of the CDR3 is 14 residues. Per germline, CDR1 KGHDR and CDR2 SFDVKD. CDR3 nucleotide sequence: TGTGCCACCAGTGATTTTGCAGGCACCGGGGAGCTGTTTTTT. Protein product: CATSDFAGTGELFF.

This rearrangement joins TRBV7-8 to TRBJ1-2, with 7 bases fitting TRBD1. V lost 1 base to trimming and J lost 8 bases; unmatched junction nucleotides: 7. The germline V gene encodes CDR1 SGHVS and CDR2 FQNEAQ. This CDR3 spans 14 amino acids. This CDR3 is CASSLDPTGYGYTF. In nucleotides, the CDR3 is TGTGCCAGCAGCTTAGATCCGACAGGGTACGGCTACACCTTC.

The chain couples TRBV19 to TRBJ2-2, with 7 bases matching TRBD1. V lost 6 bases to trimming and J lost 7 bases; unmatched junction nucleotides: 14. The CDR3 has 16 amino acids. Germline CDR1 LNHDA, CDR2 SQIVND (reference sequence). As DNA, the CDR3 is TGTGCCAGTAGACGCCCGGGACAGAACATGGACGGGGAGCTGTTTTTT. It translates to CASRRPGQNMDGELFF.

In nucleotides, the CDR3 is TGCGCCAGCAGCTCTGACAGGGTTAATTCACCCCTCCACTTT. Amino acids: CASSSDRVNSPLHF. This rearrangement joins TRBV5-1 to TRBJ1-6; 7 bases match TRBD1. Germline CDR1 reads SGHRS; CDR2 reads YFSETQ. V gave up 3 bases and J gave up 6 bases; unmatched junction bases: 3. This CDR3 has 14 amino acids.

V is TRBV7-2 and J is TRBJ1-4; TRBD1 might be the D (5 bases). This CDR3 contains 14 residues. Germline V gives CDR1 SGHTA, CDR2 FQGNSA. The V and J ends lost 3 bases and 3 bases respectively, with 8 bases between them. The CDR3 spells CASSFGGSNEKLFF. In DNA, the CDR3 is TGTGCCAGCAGCTTCGGGGGATCTAATGAAAAACTGTTTTTT.

The genes are TRBV6-6 and TRBJ1-2, with a weak D call TRBD1 (6 bases). Germline lookup yields CDR1 MNHNY and CDR2 SVGAGI (reference sequence). V lost 5 bases to trimming and J lost 2 bases, with 9 bases between them. The CDR3 spans 13 residues. As DNA, the CDR3 is TGTGCCAGCAGTCCAACAGGGAACTATGGCTACACCTTC. Its translation: CASSPTGNYGYTF.

The gene calls are TRBV5-5 and TRBJ1-4, with TRBD1 identical over 9 bases. With V trimmed by 3 bases and J by 7 bases, 13 bases remained unmatched. CDR1 and CDR2 from the germline V gene are SGHKS and YYEKEE (reference sequence). The CDR3 is made up of 17 amino acids. The CDR3 nucleotides are TGTGCCAGCAGCTACCAACCGGGGACAGGGATGAGTGAAAAACTGTTTTTT. It encodes CASSYQPGTGMSEKLFF.

CDR3 in DNA: TGTGCCAGCAGTTATAATCCAGCGGGAGAGAGCACAGATACGCAGTATTTT. Its protein is CASSYNPAGESTDTQYF. The chain employs TRBV6-2 or TRBV6-3 and TRBJ2-3; 8 bases line up with TRBD2. The V gene's germline CDR1 is MNHEY and CDR2 SVGEGT. V trimming: 3 bases; J trimming: 0 bases; junction bases outside the gene matches: 8. The CDR3 is 17 residues long.

This chain's CDR3 is CASIVRTSVSYEQYF. CDR3 sequence (DNA): TGTGCCAGCATAGTCCGGACTAGCGTCTCCTACGAGCAGTACTTC. V usage is TRBV6-5 and J usage is TRBJ2-7; 9 bases agree with TRBD2. Trimming removed 7 bases from V and 0 bases from J; junction bases left unmatched: 7. This CDR3 region has 15 residues. Germline V gene lookup returns CDR1 MNHEY and CDR2 SVGAGI.

V gene TRBV5-1 combines with J gene TRBJ2-1; D is perhaps TRBD2 (6 bases). The CDR3 sequence is 16 residues long. The V gene's germline CDR1 is SGHRS and CDR2 YFSETQ. The V end was cut by 1 base, the J end by 5 bases, with 16 bases between. CDR3 protein: CASSLSGGESDNEQFF. The DNA of the CDR3 is TGCGCCAGCAGCTTGAGTGGCGGGGAATCGGACAATGAGCAGTTCTTC.